This TCR beta chain was captured by sequencing in a study of T cell changes during pregnancy in multiple sclerosis (dated by TCRdb to between 2018 and 2020). Concerning the study at large: Changes in the T cell repertoire over the course of pregnancy were examined in this study in women with multiple sclerosis.

The germline V gene provides CDR1 ENHRY and CDR2 SYGVKD. The cysteine opens and the phenylalanine closes a CDR3 of 15 amino acids. CDR3 DNA is the only sequence kept; it has 45 bases, read in frame from the first base. V was cut back by 4 bases and J by 2 bases, leaving a gap of 14 bases between them. Details on this clone: Its cognate antigen has yet to be identified. Base-call qualities are not available, and no considerably larger clone is one nucleotide away.

Library construction relied on the immunoSEQ multiplex PCR assay. TCRdb's version of the immuneACCESS table is confined to in-frame rearrangements and falls short of the full clone set. An unresolved V gene accounts for under half of the shortfall where checked; the remainder is of unknown origin. The sample profile shows fewer than 65,000 clones; under 95% of them were found once. The ten largest clones capture over 3% of the sample. Rearrangement joined TRBV10-3 to TRBJ1-1, and the D gene may be TRBD1, 6 bases matching. The sample here was peripheral blood, taken in the first trimester of pregnancy. The sequence came from a female donor in good health, enrolled as a control in a pregnancy study. The nucleotide sequence reads as follows: TGTGCCATCAGTGTGTTGGCAGGGGTAAACACTGAAGCTTTCTTT. Its translation is CAISVLAGVNTEAFF.